This T cell receptor (beta chain) emerged from a study of cytomegalovirus exposure and HLA in healthy donors. The study, taken as a whole, reports: Researchers catalogued roughly 170 TCR beta chains as cytomegalovirus-associated.

This PCR relied on a set of 60 Vbeta primers and 13 Jbeta primers. Assay: immunoSEQ multiplex PCR; the TCRdb copy retains only in-frame clones and omits some. The sample has 150,000 or so clones; around two thirds are singletons. This CDR3 comprises 15 residues. Germline values: CDR1 SGDLS, CDR2 YYNGEE. Trimming cost V 2 bases and J 5 bases; bases outside gene matches: 4. Turning to this clone: Its target is unknown.

The chain carries TRBV9 and TRBJ2-5; 12 bases line up with TRBD2. Sequenced material: PBMCs. This TCR derives from a woman aged 18-30 years in good health and CMV-seronegative. The CDR3 nucleotides read TGTGCCAGCAGCGTCCTAGCGGGAGGGAGGGAGACCCAGTACTTC. The encoded protein is CASSVLAGGRETQYF.